Described below is a single T cell receptor (beta chain) sequence and its context. These data come from a study of human T cells and chemical hapten exposure. Study in general: A roughly 2 cm by roughly 2 cm inner upper arm patch received 2% DPC for sensitization.

Individual cDNA molecules each carried unique molecular identifiers attached by the library. TCRdb redid the calling of the RACE reads with MiXCR, one entry per CDR3 protein. The sample comprises about 190,000 distinct CDR3 sequences, roughly a quarter of which are singletons, and approximately 2.3% rests with the top ten. As for time point: patch test 3, about 24 weeks after DPC sensitization. The treatment: therapeutic diphenylcyclopropenone sensitization with weekly scalp DPC. This clonotype was obtained from a middle-aged woman with alopecia areata. Some clones in this sample may be carry-over from other donors' samples. The sample was whole blood, taken in connection with sensitization to the hapten diphenylcyclopropenone (DPC).

The CDR3 reads CSARRLTSGHEEEQFF. The CDR3 DNA sequence: TGCAGTGCTAGACGATTAACTAGCGGACACGAGGAGGAGCAGTTCTTC. V usage is TRBV20-1 and J usage is TRBJ2-1; 8 bases agree with TRBD2. The CDR3 has 16 amino acids. Per germline, CDR1 DFQATT and CDR2 SNEGSKA (reference sequence). The V segment lost 2 bases and the J segment 10 bases; nucleotides outside the gene matches: 16.